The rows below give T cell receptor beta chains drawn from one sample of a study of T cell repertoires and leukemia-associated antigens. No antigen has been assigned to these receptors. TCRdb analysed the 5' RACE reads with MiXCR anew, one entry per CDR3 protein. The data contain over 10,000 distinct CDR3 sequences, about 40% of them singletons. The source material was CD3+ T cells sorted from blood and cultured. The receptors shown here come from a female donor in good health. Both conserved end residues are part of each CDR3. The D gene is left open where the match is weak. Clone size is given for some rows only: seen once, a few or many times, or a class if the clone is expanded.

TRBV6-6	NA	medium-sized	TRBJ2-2	CASSYLSGANTGELFF	TGTGCCAGCAGTTACCTCTCGGGGGCCAACACCGGGGAGCTGTTTTTT
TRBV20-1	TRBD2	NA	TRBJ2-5	CSASPGLVGVETQYF	TGCAGTGCTAGCCCCGGACTAGTGGGAGTGGAGACCCAGTACTTC
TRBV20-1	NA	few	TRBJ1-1	CSARDPRNTEAFF	TGCAGTGCTAGAGATCCCAGAAACACTGAAGCTTTCTTT
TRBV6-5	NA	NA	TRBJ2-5	CASGTLGEETQYF	TGTGCCAGCGGGACACTGGGAGAAGAGACCCAGTACTTC
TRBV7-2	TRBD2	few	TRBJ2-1	CASSLIPSGRFEQFF	TGTGCCAGCAGCTTAATTCCTAGCGGGAGGTTCGAGCAGTTCTTC
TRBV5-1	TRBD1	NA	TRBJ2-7	CASSWTGTEIDYEQYF	TGCGCCAGCAGCTGGACCGGGACAGAAATAGACTACGAGCAGTACTTC
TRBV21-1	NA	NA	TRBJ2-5	CASSHRDREETQYF	TGTGCCAGCAGCCACCGGGACAGGGAAGAGACCCAGTACTTC
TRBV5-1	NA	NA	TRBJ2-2	CASSLVSLTNTGELFF	TGCGCCAGCAGCTTGGTGTCGCTTACGAACACCGGGGAGCTGTTTTTT
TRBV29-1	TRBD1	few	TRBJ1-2	CSRSDRPLGGGYTF	TGCAGCCGATCGGACAGGCCTTTAGGGGGTGGCTACACCTTC
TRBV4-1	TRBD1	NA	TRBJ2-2	CASSLRQGADTGELFF	TGCGCCAGCAGCCTCCGACAGGGGGCGGACACCGGGGAGCTGTTTTTT
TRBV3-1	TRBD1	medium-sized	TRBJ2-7	CASSQSEVGQGLYF	TGTGCCAGCAGCCAATCAGAAGTCGGACAGGGGTTGTACTTC
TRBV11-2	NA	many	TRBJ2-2	CASSSTRMNTGELFF	TGTGCCAGCAGCTCCACTAGGATGAACACCGGGGAGCTGTTTTTT
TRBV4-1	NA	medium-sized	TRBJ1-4	CASSQEWGYGYEKLFF	TGCGCCAGCAGCCAAGAGTGGGGGTATGGTTATGAAAAACTGTTTTTT
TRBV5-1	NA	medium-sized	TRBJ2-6	CASSLTGAGANVLTF	TGCGCCAGCAGCTTGACCGGTGCTGGGGCCAACGTCCTGACCTTC
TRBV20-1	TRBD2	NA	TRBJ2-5	CSAREGLGVETQYF	TGCAGTGCTAGAGAGGGACTAGGGGTTGAGACCCAGTACTTC
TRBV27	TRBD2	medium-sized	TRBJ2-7	CASSLALAMPYEQYF	TGTGCCAGCAGTTTAGCACTAGCGATGCCCTACGAGCAGTACTTC
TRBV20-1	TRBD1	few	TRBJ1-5	CSAADRDSWQPQHF	TGCAGTGCTGCTGACAGGGACTCTTGGCAGCCCCAGCATTTT
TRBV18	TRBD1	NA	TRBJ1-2	CASSPDRGHGYTF	TGTGCCAGCTCACCAGACAGGGGACATGGCTACACCTTC
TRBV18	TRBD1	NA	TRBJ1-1	CASSTDRGPEAFF	TGTGCCAGCTCTACTGACAGGGGGCCGGAGGCCTTCTTT
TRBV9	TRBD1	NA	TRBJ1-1	CASSDGTGPNTEAFF	TGTGCCAGCAGCGACGGGACAGGGCCGAACACTGAAGCTTTCTTT
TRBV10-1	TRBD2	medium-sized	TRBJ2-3	CASSELGGRTDTQYF	TGCGCCAGCAGTGAGTTGGGCGGGAGAACAGATACGCAGTATTTT
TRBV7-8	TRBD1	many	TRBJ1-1	CASSSRTGPEAFF	TGTGCCAGCAGCTCTAGGACAGGCCCCGAAGCTTTCTTT
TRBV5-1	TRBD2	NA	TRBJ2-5	CASSLITSGQETQYF	TGCGCCAGCAGCTTGATCACTAGCGGCCAAGAGACCCAGTACTTC
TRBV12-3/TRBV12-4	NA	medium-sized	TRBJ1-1	CASTGGGLNTEAFF	TGTGCCAGCACCGGAGGGGGTTTGAACACTGAAGCTTTCTTT
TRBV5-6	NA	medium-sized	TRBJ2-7	CASSFSISEQYF	TGTGCCAGCAGCTTTTCAATAAGCGAGCAGTACTTC
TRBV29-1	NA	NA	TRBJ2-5	CSGGRETQYF	TGCAGCGGGGGGCGAGAGACCCAGTACTTC
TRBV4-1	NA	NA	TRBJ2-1	CASSQDPNEQFF	TGCGCCAGCAGCCAAGACCCCAATGAGCAGTTCTTC
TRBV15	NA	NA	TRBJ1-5	CATSKQGTRQPQHF	TGTGCCACCAGCAAGCAGGGTACACGACAGCCCCAGCATTTT
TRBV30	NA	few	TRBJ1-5	CAWSVGAGISQPQHF	TGTGCCTGGAGTGTAGGGGCAGGGATAAGTCAGCCCCAGCATTTT
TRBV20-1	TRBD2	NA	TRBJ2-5	CSAESLAGFETQYF	TGCAGTGCTGAATCCCTAGCGGGATTTGAGACCCAGTACTTC
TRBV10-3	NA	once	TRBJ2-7	CAISEGVYEQYF	TGTGCCATCAGTGAAGGCGTCTACGAGCAGTACTTC
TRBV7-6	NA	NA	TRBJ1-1	CASSLYPNTEAFF	TGTGCCAGCAGCTTATACCCAAACACTGAAGCTTTCTTT
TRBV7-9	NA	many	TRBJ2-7	CASSYRDNSYEQYF	TGTGCCAGCAGCTACAGGGATAATAGCTACGAGCAGTACTTC
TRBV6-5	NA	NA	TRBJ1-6	CASLAGYNSPLHF	TGTGCCAGCCTAGCGGGCTATAATTCACCCCTCCACTTT
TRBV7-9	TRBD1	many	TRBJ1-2	CASSLEGAGGYTF	TGTGCCAGCAGCTTAGAGGGGGCCGGTGGCTACACCTTC
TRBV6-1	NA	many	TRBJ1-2	CASSEGPATINYGYTF	TGTGCCAGCAGTGAAGGACCCGCCACAATTAACTATGGCTACACCTTC
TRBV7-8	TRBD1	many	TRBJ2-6	CASSLGRRGLGANVLTF	TGTGCCAGCAGCTTAGGGCGTAGGGGGCTAGGGGCCAACGTCCTGACTTTC
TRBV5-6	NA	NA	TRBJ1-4	CASSTLAAGTNEKLFF	TGTGCCAGCAGCACGTTAGCAGCGGGCACTAATGAAAAACTGTTTTTT
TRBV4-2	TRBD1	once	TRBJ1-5	CASSQGTGGVNQLQHF	TGTGCCAGCAGCCAAGGTACAGGGGGAGTCAATCAACTCCAGCATTTT
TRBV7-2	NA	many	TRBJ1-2	CASSLLAGDYGYTF	TGTGCCAGCAGCTTATTGGCGGGAGACTATGGCTACACCTTC